This T cell receptor (beta chain) appears in the sequencing data of a study of OX40 agonist ivuxolimab in advanced cancers. Clones were sequenced by immunoSEQ multiplex PCR, and TCRdb holds only the in-frame ones, with some missing. The sample holds about 100,000 clones; 75% to 95% are singletons and the top ten take under 0.65%. A word on this clone: Its specificity is unknown.

General study findings and limits: Clonal expansion in partial responders at 0.1-3.0 mg/kg ranked among the lowest.

V was pared by 3 bases and J by 2 bases, with 5 bases of the junction left unmatched. Per germline, CDR1 LNHDA and CDR2 SQIVND (reference sequence). CDR3 length equals 17 residues. V usage is TRBV19 and J usage is TRBJ1-5, with 12 bases lining up with TRBD1. The sequencing here drew on CD4+ or CD8+ T cells sorted from blood, taken in a trial of the OX40 agonist ivuxolimab. This clonotype originated in an adult with an advanced solid tumor such as melanoma, head and neck, liver or kidney cancer. CDR3 amino acids: CASSIGTGGVGNQPQHF. In DNA form, the CDR3 reads TGTGCCAGTAGTATTGGGACAGGGGGCGTTGGCAATCAGCCCCAGCATTTT.